This T cell receptor beta chain was captured by sequencing in a study of T-cell memory formation after mild COVID-19. Study information: TCR clusters showed largely donor specificity.

Per the germline V gene, CDR1 is DFQATT and CDR2 is SNEGSKA (reference sequence). The V end lost 5 bases, the J end lost 7 bases, and 21 bases lay between the germline ends. The CDR3 has 16 amino acids. Amplification by 5'RACE using constant-segment primers produced TCR alpha and TCR beta cDNA libraries that carried sample barcodes and UMIs. Each CDR3 protein is one row after TCRdb ran MiXCR on the 5' RACE reads. This sample has roughly 240,000 distinct CDR3 sequences, with around 15% found just once. Notes on the study in general: Most CD4+ clones that shrank were in CM and EM, while CD8+ ones turned up in EMRA. Pre-infection memory contained some responding clones, which suggested that cross-reactive memory had joined.

This clonotype was picked up a small number of times. Its target is unknown. The sequencing input was PBMCs or a T cell subset sorted from them (not recorded which). The chain recombines TRBV20-1 with TRBJ1-6, with D possibly TRBD1 on 5 matching bases. This TCR came from a man aged 18 to 35 who had mild COVID-19 (a few samples of this study predate the infection). Cell type and time point are not known. The CDR3 reads CSAGSWGPAGNSPLHF. CDR3 nucleotides: TGCAGTGCTGGATCTTGGGGCCCCGCTGGGAATTCACCCCTCCACTTT.